This entry lists 16 T cell receptor beta chains sequenced from one sample in a study of cytotoxic CD8 clonotypes in ibrutinib-treated CLL (dated by TCRdb to the early 2020s). The receptor library was made with the immunoSEQ multiplex PCR assay. TCRdb mirrors the immuneACCESS table, restricted to in-frame sequences. Some clones are absent from its copies; in checked studies, under half trace to an unresolved V gene, and the reason for the others is unknown. The sample data list roughly 250,000 clones, and around 70% of these were observed just once. The ten largest clonotypes hold just over 15% of the sample. Explained via the paper, the time point label denotes: 20 to 25 months on ibrutinib. The material sequenced was PBMCs, taken after 24 months of ibrutinib treatment. These receptors were obtained from a human donor with chronic lymphocytic leukemia.

This chain joins TRBV29-1 and TRBJ2-2; the D is unclear. Trimming pared 3 bases from V and 4 bases from J, leaving 12 bases between. The CDR3 loop spans 14 amino acids. The germline V gene encodes CDR1 SQVTM and CDR2 ANQGSEA. The CDR3 coding sequence is TGCAGCGTTGAGACCATAGGTCGCACCGGGGAGCTGTTTTTT. It specifies CSVETIGRTGELFF.

This clone was observed a handful of times. J is TRBJ2-2 and V is TRBV11-3, with D hard to call. This CDR3 has 12 residues. Trimming shortened V by 3 bases and J by 5 bases, and 4 bases separated the two germline ends. Germline CDR1 is SGHNT and CDR2 is YENEEA. CDR3 sequence (DNA): TGTGCCAGCAGCTTGCAGACCGGGGAGCTGTTTTTT. Encoded protein: CASSLQTGELFF.

The chain links TRBV4-3 to TRBJ2-5; 9 bases are a match to TRBD2. CDR1 is LGHNA, CDR2 YSLEER, per germline. The ends lost 1 base at V and 2 bases at J; junction bases unmatched: 5. The CDR3 consists of 16 residues. The CDR3 DNA reads TGCGCCAGCAGCCAAGGACCAGCGGGAGGACAAGAGACCCAGTACTTC. Protein product: CASSQGPAGGQETQYF.

The rearrangement links TRBV28 to TRBJ1-2; D remains unclear. V was clipped by 3 bases and J by 6 bases, with 17 bases between them. The germline CDR1 and CDR2 sequences are MDHEN and SYDVKM. The CDR3 totals 15 residues. For the CDR3, the DNA is TGTGCCAGCAGTTTGGAGTCCCTATGGCGTAATGGCTACACCTTC. Its protein product is CASSLESLWRNGYTF.

V gene TRBV9 combines with J gene TRBJ2-5; the D gene could be TRBD1 or TRBD2 (6 bases each). Germline assignment: CDR1 SGDLS and CDR2 YYNGEE. The CDR3 covers 14 residues. V was pared by 3 bases and J by 7 bases, with 16 bases between. Here the CDR3 DNA reads TGTGCCAGCAGCGGCGGGACACCGATCGGGACCCAGTACTTC. It specifies CASSGGTPIGTQYF.

This chain connects TRBV29-1 to TRBJ2-5; D is undetermined. Trimming removed 7 bases at V and 2 bases at J, with 5 bases between. Germline V gene lookup returns CDR1 SQVTM and CDR2 ANQGSEA. The CDR3 is made up of 10 amino acids. CDR3 in amino acids: CSAAQETQYF. For the CDR3, the DNA is TGCAGCGCTGCTCAAGAGACCCAGTACTTC.

V is TRBV6-5 and J is TRBJ2-5; D unresolved. Per germline, CDR1 MNHEY and CDR2 SVGAGI. Trimming took off 5 bases at V and 5 bases at J, with 12 bases between the two ends. This CDR3 is built from 13 residues. DNA of the CDR3: TGTGCCAGCAGTCCTCCCGGCGCGGAGACCCAGTACTTC. Translation: CASSPPGAETQYF.

This clone was detected once. The chain combines TRBV2 with TRBJ1-2; 8 bases match TRBD1. CDR1 is SNHLY, CDR2 FYNNEI, per germline. CDR3 size: 13 residues. V lost 5 bases, J lost 7 bases, and 6 bases stayed unmatched. CDR3 in DNA: TGTGCCAGCAGTTCCCAGGGGGCGGGTGGCTACACCTTC. This encodes CASSSQGAGGYTF.

This clone was seen a handful of times. The sample has other DNA sequences that encode this CDR3 too. V gene TRBV5-4 combines with J gene TRBJ2-2; D is ambiguous. Germline V gene lookup returns CDR1 SGHNT and CDR2 YYREEE (reference sequence). V was trimmed by 0 bases and J by 3 bases, leaving 0 bases between them. This CDR3 has 12 amino acids. This chain's CDR3 is CASSLDTGELFF. For the CDR3, the DNA is TGTGCCAGCAGCTTGGACACCGGGGAGCTGTTTTTT.

The gene calls are TRBV19 and TRBJ2-1; D unresolved. The germline CDR1 and CDR2 sequences are LNHDA and SQIVND (reference sequence). V lost 1 base to trimming and J lost 4 bases, with 5 bases between them. The CDR3 covers 13 residues. The CDR3 protein is CASSIGRYNEQFF. Written as DNA, the CDR3 is TGTGCCAGTAGTATAGGCAGGTACAATGAGCAGTTCTTC.

The V call is TRBV4-3, the J call TRBJ2-1, with 10 positions matching TRBD2. Germline lookup yields CDR1 LGHNA and CDR2 YSLEER. After removal of 1 base from V and 5 bases from J, the junction contained 8 bases not matched to a gene. This CDR3 contains 17 residues. CDR3 residues: CASSQGIWTSGHNEQFF. The CDR3 coding sequence is TGCGCCAGCAGCCAAGGGATTTGGACTAGCGGTCACAATGAGCAGTTCTTC.

The V call is TRBV6-8, the J call TRBJ2-1; 8 bases map to TRBD2. The CDR3 is made up of 13 amino acids. Germline CDR1 MNHGY, CDR2 SAAAGT. V dropped 10 bases and J dropped 1; count of bases not matched to a gene: 3. CDR3 nucleotide sequence: TGTGCCACCGGGGGGGGGTCCTACAATGAGCAGTTCTTC. Amino acid sequence: CATGGGSYNEQFF.

In its sample, this clone was seen once. The chain recombines TRBV11-3 with TRBJ2-3, with a possible D match to TRBD2 (6 bases). The CDR3 extends over 12 amino acids. Trimming removed 5 bases at V and 6 bases at J, with 9 bases between. The germline V gene encodes CDR1 SGHNT and CDR2 YENEEA. CDR3 in amino acids: CASSRAGDTQYF. In DNA, the CDR3 is TGTGCCAGCAGCCGGGCGGGGGATACGCAGTATTTT.

A word on this clone: A read error may account for a junction end that differs from germline. This chain connects TRBV7-3 to TRBJ1-1; D gene ambiguous. Germline V CDR1 and CDR2: SGHTA, FQGTGA. This CDR3 comprises 13 residues. DNA for the CDR3: TGTGCCAGCAGCTTACAAGGGAACTCTGAAGCTTTCTTT. This codes for CASSLQGNSEAFF.

The genes are TRBV12-5 and TRBJ1-1; D gene ambiguous. V was trimmed by 3 bases and J by 5 bases, leaving 10 bases between them. The CDR3 has 13 amino acids. Germline CDR1 reads LGHNT; CDR2 reads FRNRAP. The CDR3 reads CASGFDSGTEAFF. The CDR3 DNA reads as TGTGCTAGTGGTTTCGACTCGGGGACTGAAGCTTTCTTT.

V gene TRBV9 combines with J gene TRBJ2-1; perhaps TRBD1 as D (5 bases). This CDR3 region has 15 residues. Per the germline V gene, CDR1 is SGDLS and CDR2 is YYNGEE. Trimming left V 0 bases short and J 3 bases short, with 10 bases between. CDR3 coding DNA: TGTGCCAGCAGCGTAGAGGGGCAAAACTACAATGAGCAGTTCTTC. Its translation is CASSVEGQNYNEQFF. Variable domain in full (rest from reference TRBV9 and TRBJ2-1): DSGVTQTPKHLITATGQRVTLRCSPRSGDLSVYWYQQSLDQGLQFLIQYYNGEERAKGNILERFSAQQFPDLHSELNLSSLELGDSALYFCASSVEGQNYNEQFFGPGTRLTVL.